One sample yielded the 22 T cell receptor beta chains listed below, sequenced in a study of cytomegalovirus exposure and HLA in healthy donors. Primers for the PCR totalled 60 Vbeta and 13 Jbeta. Only in-frame clones appear in the TCRdb table, and some are missing; sequencing was by immunoSEQ multiplex PCR. There are 150,000 to 200,000 clones in the sample; just over 70% occur only once, and around 2.3% lies in the top ten. Material for sequencing was PBMCs. The receptors stem from a human donor in good health.

This chain uses TRBV15 with TRBJ1-5; 10 positions match TRBD1. Germline CDR1 LNHNV, CDR2 YYDKDF (reference sequence). The CDR3 sequence is 15 residues long. Trimming cost V 4 bases and J 4 bases; bases outside gene matches: 4. In DNA form, the CDR3 reads TGTGCCACCAGCAACAGGGACAGGGGTAATCAGCCCCAGCATTTT. Its translation is CATSNRDRGNQPQHF.

The chain has TRBV27 and TRBJ1-6; D is ambiguous. Trimming took 6 bases from V and 7 from J, leaving 7 bases between them. This CDR3 region has 12 residues. Germline V gene sequence: CDR1 MNHEY, CDR2 SMNVEV (reference sequence). CDR3 sequence (DNA): TGTGCCAGCAGCCCCAGGAATTCACCCCTCCACTTT. It yields the protein CASSPRNSPLHF.

This clone has just a few counts. The chain has TRBV7-3 and TRBJ2-5; TRBD1 aligns across 9 bases. V lost 6 bases, J lost 5 bases, and 10 bases stayed unmatched. CDR3 length: 15 amino acids. Germline assignment: CDR1 SGHTA and CDR2 FQGTGA. The DNA of the CDR3 is TGTGCCAGCAGGTTGTCCGGGACAGGGCACGAGACCCAGTACTTC. Amino acid sequence: CASRLSGTGHETQYF.

Concerning this clone: Other DNA sequences from this sample encode an identical CDR3 as well. V usage is TRBV6-6 and J usage is TRBJ1-1; D gene uncertain. Looked up from germline, CDR1 is MNHNY and CDR2 is SVGAGI (reference sequence). Trimming shortened V by 3 bases and J by 1 base, and 6 bases separated the two germline ends. CDR3 length equals 13 residues. CDR3 region: CASSYGGNTEAFF. In DNA form, the CDR3 reads TGTGCCAGCAGTTATGGAGGGAACACTGAAGCTTTCTTT.

This chain links TRBV4-1 with TRBJ1-4; D possibly corresponds to TRBD1 (5 bases). The CDR3 extends over 16 amino acids. The germline CDR1 and CDR2 sequences are MGHRA and YSYEKL. V was clipped by 1 base and J by 7 bases, with 16 bases between them. CDR3 bases: TGCGCCAGCAGCCAAGGCCCACACGGGGGTACTGAAAAACTGTTTTTT. Translated, it gives CASSQGPHGGTEKLFF.

The V call is TRBV25-1, the J call TRBJ2-7; 7 nucleotides line up with TRBD1. CDR1 is MGHDK, CDR2 SYGVNS, per germline. This CDR3 spans 13 amino acids. The ends lost 7 bases at V and 0 bases at J; junction bases unmatched: 3. The CDR3 reads CASTGGASYEQYF. Written as DNA, the CDR3 is TGTGCCAGCACAGGGGGAGCCTCCTACGAGCAGTACTTC.

This clone has just a few counts. Compared with germline, one end of the junction differs, possibly owing to a read error. The chain employs TRBV6-1 and TRBJ1-3, with 8 nucleotides matching TRBD1. This CDR3 is built from 14 residues. Per the germline V gene, CDR1 is MNHNS and CDR2 is SASEGT. In nucleotides, the CDR3 is TGTGCCAGCAGTGAAGACTGGGACAGGCTCCCGAAGGATTTT. As protein: CASSEDWDRLPKDF.

This chain joins TRBV4-1 and TRBJ2-7, with 7 bases aligning to TRBD2. Per germline, CDR1 MGHRA and CDR2 YSYEKL. CDR3 size: 18 residues. The V gene end was trimmed by 1 base and the J gene end by 0 bases; junction bases not matched to a gene: 12. Written as DNA, the CDR3 is TGCGCCAGCAGCCAAGGGTTGGGCGGGGGTGCCCTCTCCTACGAGCAGTACTTC. Its translation: CASSQGLGGGALSYEQYF.

This chain uses TRBV7-8 with TRBJ1-2, with D perhaps matching TRBD1 (6 bases). Trimming took off 5 bases at V and 2 bases at J, with 18 bases between the two ends. This CDR3 comprises 16 residues. The V gene's germline CDR1 is SGHVS and CDR2 FQNEAQ. This CDR3 reads CASSPRRQATNYGYTF. The CDR3 nucleotides read TGTGCCAGCAGCCCCAGAAGACAGGCGACAAACTATGGCTACACCTTC.

This chain connects TRBV4-2 to TRBJ2-3; 9 bases align to TRBD2. This CDR3 is 16 amino acids long. J gave up 1 base and V 2 bases, and 4 bases lay outside the gene matches. CDR1 LGHNA and CDR2 YNFKEQ come from the germline V gene. DNA of the CDR3: TGTGCCAGCAGCCAACTCGAGCGGGGGGGCACAGATACGCAGTATTTT. Its protein product is CASSQLERGGTDTQYF.

This chain links TRBV27 with TRBJ1-1; D is perhaps TRBD1 (5 bases). Trimming left V 0 bases short and J 4 bases short, with 6 bases between. Germline assignment: CDR1 MNHEY and CDR2 SMNVEV (reference sequence). The CDR3 is 13 residues long. The CDR3 DNA reads as TGTGCCAGCAGTTTATCGGGGGGCACTGAAGCTTTCTTT. Translation gives CASSLSGGTEAFF.

CDR3 sequence (DNA): TGTGCCAGCAGCCAAGCCCTCCTCAGGGGGCGCGGGCACGAGCAGTACTTC. Encoded protein: CASSQALLRGRGHEQYF. The chain joins TRBV14 to TRBJ2-7; 8 bases map to TRBD1. The V gene's germline CDR1 is SGHDN and CDR2 FVKESK. J gave up 5 bases and V 1 base, and 13 bases lay outside the gene matches. This CDR3 has 17 residues.

This clone showed up just once. The chain joins TRBV19 to TRBJ1-1; D uncertain. V lost 3 bases and J 4 bases, leaving 12 bases between the germline ends. There are 14 residues in the CDR3. In germline, CDR1 is LNHDA, CDR2 SQIVND (reference sequence). The CDR3 loop is CASSMEAVGTEAFF. The CDR3 DNA reads TGTGCCAGTAGTATGGAGGCGGTGGGCACTGAAGCTTTCTTT.

This clone has just one count. V and J are TRBV7-3 and TRBJ1-1; D unresolved. The CDR3 covers 13 residues. Trimming shortened V by 3 bases and J by 1 base, and 6 bases separated the two germline ends. Germline V CDR1 and CDR2: SGHTA, FQGTGA. The CDR3 nucleotides are TGTGCCAGCAGCTTTACAGAGAACACTGAAGCTTTCTTT. Translated, it gives CASSFTENTEAFF.

The chain uses TRBV10-3 and TRBJ1-2; tentatively, D is TRBD1 (6 bases). The CDR3 covers 15 residues. Per the germline V gene, CDR1 is ENHRY and CDR2 is SYGVKD. V lost 3 bases, J lost 5 bases, and 16 bases lay in between. The CDR3 reads CAISEGQGKQYGYTF. CDR3 DNA: TGTGCCATCAGTGAAGGGCAGGGGAAGCAGTATGGCTACACCTTC.

The V gene is TRBV6-5, the J gene TRBJ1-1, with D possibly matching TRBD1 (6 bases). CDR1 is MNHEY and CDR2 is SVGAGI in the germline V gene. V lost 6 bases to trimming and J lost 2 bases, with 10 bases between them. This CDR3 comprises 13 residues. CDR3 protein: CASRGQINTEAFF. The CDR3 DNA sequence: TGTGCCAGCAGAGGACAGATAAACACTGAAGCTTTCTTT.

The chain combines TRBV9 with TRBJ2-5, with 8 bases that match TRBD1. The germline V gene encodes CDR1 SGDLS and CDR2 YYNGEE. Losses at the gene ends were 0 bases for V and 5 bases for J; bases not matched to a gene: 6. CDR3 size: 15 residues. The CDR3: CASSVVQGAVETQYF. The CDR3 DNA follows: TGTGCCAGCAGCGTAGTTCAGGGGGCGGTGGAGACCCAGTACTTC. The complete variable domain, with remaining parts taken from reference TRBV9 and TRBJ2-5, reads DSGVTQTPKHLITATGQRVTLRCSPRSGDLSVYWYQQSLDQGLQFLIQYYNGEERAKGNILERFSAQQFPDLHSELNLSSLELGDSALYFCASSVVQGAVETQYFGPGTRLLVL.

The rearrangement links TRBV5-5 to TRBJ1-6; a possible D gene is TRBD1 (5 bases). The germline gives CDR1 SGHKS, CDR2 YYEKEE (reference sequence). CDR3 length equals 13 residues. V lost 4 bases and J 8 bases, leaving 10 bases between the germline ends. CDR3 loop: CASSAGPDSPLHF. The CDR3 DNA reads TGTGCCAGCAGCGCGGGGCCTGATTCACCCCTCCACTTT.

This rearrangement joins TRBV5-3 to TRBJ1-2, with TRBD1 identical over 7 bases. TRBV5-3 is treated as an ORF (open reading frame) with a function not yet certain. The CDR3 loop spans 17 amino acids. Trimming cost V 6 bases and J 7 bases; bases outside gene matches: 21. This CDR3 is CARTPMTGFSLPGGYTF. The CDR3 DNA reads TGTGCCAGAACCCCTATGACAGGGTTCTCTTTACCTGGTGGCTACACCTTC.

The chain links TRBV5-1 to TRBJ2-5; 10 nucleotides match TRBD2. CDR3 size: 17 residues. V shed 4 bases, J shed 1 base, and the junction held 10 bases outside the gene matches. CDR1 SGHRS and CDR2 YFSETQ come from the germline V gene. The DNA for the CDR3 is TGCGCCAGCAGCGTCGAGCGGGGGGGCGCCTCCCAAGAGACCCAGTACTTC. Protein sequence: CASSVERGGASQETQYF.

The genes are TRBV5-4 and TRBJ2-5; a possible D gene is TRBD1 (5 bases). The germline V gene has CDR1 SGHNT and CDR2 YYREEE (reference sequence). This CDR3 is built from 13 residues. V lost 3 bases and J 2 bases, leaving 8 bases between the germline ends. CDR3 sequence: CASSSTVQETQYF. DNA for the CDR3: TGTGCCAGCAGCTCGACAGTGCAAGAGACCCAGTACTTC.

This rearrangement joins TRBV5-5 to TRBJ1-1, with unresolved D. This CDR3 spans 14 amino acids. V was trimmed by 1 base and J by 1 base, leaving 8 bases between them. CDR1 and CDR2 (germline): SGHKS, YYEKEE (reference sequence). The CDR3 nucleotides read TGTGCCAGCAGCTTGACTGTTAGGAACACTGAAGCTTTCTTT. It translates to CASSLTVRNTEAFF. The variable domain in full, completed from reference TRBV5-5 and TRBJ1-1, reads DAGVTQSPTHLIKTRGQQVTLRCSPISGHKSVSWYQQVLGQGPQFIFQYYEKEERGRGNFPDRFSARQFPNYSSELNVNALLLGDSALYLCASSLTVRNTEAFFGQGTRLTVV.